Listed below are T cell receptor beta chains from one sample, sequenced in a study of technical replicates of blood from several donors. Assay: immunoSEQ multiplex PCR; the TCRdb copy retains only in-frame clones and omits some. Of approximately 59,000 clones detected, around 85% appear once; the ten largest clones hold approximately 5.4%. The sample taken for sequencing was PBMCs. The receptors were sampled from a human donor in good health. Some clones in this sample may be carry-over from other donors' samples. The CDR3 runs from the conserved cysteine through the conserved F or W. The D gene is left open where the match is weak. Not all rows give a size; the values are once, few, many and, for expanded clones, a class.

abundance	d_gene	v_gene	j_gene	len	CDR3nt	CDR3aa
once	TRBD2	TRBV7-2	TRBJ2-7	15	TGTGCCAGCAGCTTACCCCGAGCGGGAGGGGGCGAGCAGTACTTC	CASSLPRAGGGEQYF
-	TRBD2	TRBV7-9	TRBJ2-7	14	TGTGCCAGCAGCTTATCGCTAGCGGGGGCCGAGCAGTACTTC	CASSLSLAGAEQYF
-	-	TRBV7-2	TRBJ1-5	15	TGTGCCAGCAGCTTGGGAGGGATTGGCAATCAGCCCCAGCATTTT	CASSLGGIGNQPQHF
-	TRBD1	TRBV19	TRBJ1-1	13	TGTGCCAGTAGGATGACAGGGGCCACTGAAGCTTTCTTT	CASRMTGATEAFF
few	-	TRBV5-5	TRBJ1-5	17	TGTGCCAGCAGCTTGTTACCGACACAGAATAGCAATCAGCCCCAGCATTTT	CASSLLPTQNSNQPQHF
-	-	TRBV5-1	TRBJ2-7	14	TGCGCCAGCAGCTTGGGGTTCAGCTCCTACGAGCAGTACTTC	CASSLGFSSYEQYF
-	-	TRBV19	TRBJ1-5	15	TGTGCCAGTAGTATAGGACAAGGGGGCAATCAGCCCCAGCATTTT	CASSIGQGGNQPQHF
-	TRBD1	TRBV18	TRBJ1-2	14	TGTGCCAGCTCGCAAGGACAGGGGGCGGATGGCTACACCTTC	CASSQGQGADGYTF
-	-	TRBV5-4	TRBJ1-2	17	TGTGCCAGCAGCTTGAGTGGGGGGTCAGGGTCTTACTATGGCTACACCTTC	CASSLSGGSGSYYGYTF
-	TRBD1	TRBV6-5	TRBJ2-5	13	TGTGCCAGCTCCAGGGGGCCAAGGGAGACCCAGTACTTC	CASSRGPRETQYF
-	-	TRBV20-1	TRBJ1-2	11	TGCAGTGCTAGGACTGCACGTGGCTACACCTTC	CSARTARGYTF
-	TRBD1	TRBV5-8	TRBJ1-2	14	TGTGCCAGCAGCTTCCGGGACAGGGGATATGGCTACACCTTC	CASSFRDRGYGYTF
-	TRBD2	TRBV11-1	TRBJ2-7	17	TGTGCCAGCAGCCCCTGGACTAGCGGCGTTAGCTCCTACGAGCAGTACTTC	CASSPWTSGVSSYEQYF
-	TRBD1	TRBV19	TRBJ2-1	15	TGTGCCAGTAGTACGGGGACAGGTATCTACAATGAGCAGTTCTTC	CASSTGTGIYNEQFF
-	-	TRBV5-1	TRBJ1-6	15	TGCGCCAGCAGCTTGGGAAAATCGGGTAATTCACCCCTCCACTTT	CASSLGKSGNSPLHF
-	TRBD1	TRBV19	TRBJ2-7	14	TGTGCCAGTAGAGCGACAGGGGGTAACTACGAGCAGTACTTC	CASRATGGNYEQYF
-	-	TRBV7-9	TRBJ2-7	13	TGTGCCAGCAGCTCCCGGGAGAACTACGAGCAGTACTTC	CASSSRENYEQYF
-	-	TRBV7-2	TRBJ1-2	13	TGTGCCAGCAGCTTACTTCTTTCAGATGGCTACACCTTC	CASSLLLSDGYTF
-	-	TRBV7-3	TRBJ2-1	15	TGTGCCAGCAGCATCACCCCGACTGGTTACAATGAGCAGTTCTTC	CASSITPTGYNEQFF
once	TRBD1	TRBV18	TRBJ1-2	15	TGTGCCAGCTCTCGTCCCGGGACAGAGAACTATGGCTACACCTTC	CASSRPGTENYGYTF
few	-	TRBV29-1	TRBJ1-1	13	TGCAGCGTGCGGACAGACCTGAACACTGAAGCTTTCTTT	CSVRTDLNTEAFF
-	TRBD2	TRBV7-2	TRBJ2-1	14	TGTGCCAGCAGCGTCAGCGGGGGGGCCGCTCCGCCGTTCTTC	CASSVSGGAAPPFF
-	TRBD1	TRBV6-5	TRBJ1-2	13	TGTGCCAGCAGGCCGGGACAGCCTTATGGCTACACCTTC	CASRPGQPYGYTF
once	-	TRBV7-9	TRBJ1-1	14	TGTGCCAGCAGCTACCAGGAGGTGGGAACTGAAGCTTTCTTT	CASSYQEVGTEAFF
-	TRBD2	TRBV29-1	TRBJ2-1	15	TGCAGCGTTCAAACGCGGGAGGCCTTCTACAATGAGCAGTTCTTC	CSVQTREAFYNEQFF
-	TRBD2	TRBV10-3	TRBJ2-1	16	TGTGCCATCAGTGAAGTAGGCGGGGGGGCTATCAATGAGCAGTTCTTC	CAISEVGGGAINEQFF
-	-	TRBV7-9	TRBJ2-3	14	TGTGCCAGCAGCTTAAGCGGTTCCACAGATACGCAGTATTTT	CASSLSGSTDTQYF
-	TRBD1	TRBV5-1	TRBJ2-5	15	TGCGCCAGCAGCTCCCGGGACAGGGGTTCGGAGACCCAGTACTTC	CASSSRDRGSETQYF
few	TRBD1	TRBV10-3	TRBJ1-5	16	TGTGCCATCAGTGATTCGGGGGACAGGGGAGTTCAGCCCCAGCATTTT	CAISDSGDRGVQPQHF
-	TRBD1	TRBV30	TRBJ2-2	17	TGTGCCTGGAGAGGGAAGACAGGGGGCGCAGTAGCCGGGGAGCTGTTTTTT	CAWRGKTGGAVAGELFF
-	TRBD2	TRBV11-3	TRBJ2-7	16	TGTGCCAGCAGCTTAGACCCCCTTCGCGGGAGGTATGAGCAGTACTTC	CASSLDPLRGRYEQYF